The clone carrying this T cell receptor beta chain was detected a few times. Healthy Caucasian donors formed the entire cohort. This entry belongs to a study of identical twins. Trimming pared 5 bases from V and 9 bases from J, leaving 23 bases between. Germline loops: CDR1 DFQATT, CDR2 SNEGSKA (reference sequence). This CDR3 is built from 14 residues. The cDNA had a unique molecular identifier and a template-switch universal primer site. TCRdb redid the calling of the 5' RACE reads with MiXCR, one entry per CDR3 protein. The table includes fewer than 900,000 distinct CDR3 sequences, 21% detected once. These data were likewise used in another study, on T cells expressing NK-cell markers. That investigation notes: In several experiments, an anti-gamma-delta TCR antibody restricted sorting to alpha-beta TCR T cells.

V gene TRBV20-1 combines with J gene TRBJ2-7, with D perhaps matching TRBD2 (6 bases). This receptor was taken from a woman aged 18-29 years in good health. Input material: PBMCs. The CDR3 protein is CSAYSGTAYEGQYF. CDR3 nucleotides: TGCAGTGCTTACTCAGGGACTGCCTACGAAGGGCAGTACTTC.